Shown below are 3 T cell receptor beta chains from a single sample sequenced in a study of cytomegalovirus exposure and HLA in healthy donors. Sequencing was performed with immunoSEQ multiplex PCR; in TCRdb, only in-frame clones are kept and a portion is missing. The sample has over 150,000 clones; roughly 91% are singletons. Sample: PBMCs. The receptors stem from a woman between 18 and 29 years old in good health and CMV-seropositive.

This chain connects TRBV4-1 to TRBJ2-7; D call uncertain. There are 18 residues in the CDR3. Between the trimmed V and J ends, which lost 3 bases and 3 bases, there was a span of 24 bases. CDR1 is MGHRA, CDR2 YSYEKL, per germline. CDR3 sequence (DNA): TGCGCCAGCAGCCAGTACTCTATCAGAGGCGTAGAATTCTACGAGCAGTACTTC. This gives the protein CASSQYSIRGVEFYEQYF.

This chain connects TRBV7-8 to TRBJ2-1; 7 bases fit TRBD2. Germline assignment: CDR1 SGHVS and CDR2 FQNEAQ. This CDR3 contains 18 residues. The trim removed 0 bases at V and 0 bases at J, leaving 8 bases unmatched. This CDR3 reads CASSLARTRANSYNEQFF. DNA of the CDR3: TGTGCCAGCAGCTTAGCCCGGACTAGAGCGAACTCCTACAATGAGCAGTTCTTC.

CDR3 in amino acids: CASSYSRTSGINEQFF. The CDR3 nucleotides read TGTGCCAGCAGTTACTCTCGGACTAGCGGGATAAATGAGCAGTTCTTC. The rearrangement joins TRBV6-6 to TRBJ2-1; 12 positions match TRBD2. The CDR3 has 16 residues. CDR1 is MNHNY and CDR2 is SVGAGI in the germline V gene (reference sequence). Losses at the gene ends were 0 bases for V and 7 bases for J; bases not matched to a gene: 4.